This T cell receptor (beta chain) is drawn from a study of blood T cells in healthy people across ages. This clonotype appeared a few times. No antigen is known for it. After removal of 4 bases from V and 9 bases from J, the junction contained 3 bases not matched to a gene. This CDR3 has 13 amino acids. Germline V gene data show CDR1 as DFQATT and CDR2 as SNEGSKA (reference sequence). The study, taken as a whole, reports: Age advanced and TCR beta diversity per million T cells fell, roughly linearly. Underestimates were what the diversity estimates from one million T cells were considered to be.

Combining a sample-barcoded 5' primer with a J-beta primer mix, a second PCR ran for roughly 6 to 12 cycles. TCRdb ran MiXCR on the 5' RACE reads and lists one entry per CDR3 protein. The table shows some 1,800,000 distinct CDR3 sequences, with 35% to 50% occurring only once. The rearrangement links TRBV20-1 to TRBJ2-1, with 13 bases matching TRBD2. The sequence derives from a human donor in good health. The sample consisted of blood. The CDR3: CSAMTSGGSEQFF. DNA of the CDR3: TGCAGTGCTATGACTAGCGGGGGGTCTGAGCAGTTCTTC.